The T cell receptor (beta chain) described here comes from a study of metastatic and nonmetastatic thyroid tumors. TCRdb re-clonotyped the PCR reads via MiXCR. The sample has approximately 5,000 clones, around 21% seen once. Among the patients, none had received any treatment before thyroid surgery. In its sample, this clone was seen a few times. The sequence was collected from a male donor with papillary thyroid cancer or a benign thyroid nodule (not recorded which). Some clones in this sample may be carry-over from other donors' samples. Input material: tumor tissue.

Written as DNA, the CDR3 is TGCGCCAGCTGGAGGGGGCCTGAAACCTACGAGCAGTACTTC. Translated: CASWRGPETYEQYF. The V gene is TRBV10-1, the J gene TRBJ2-7; TRBD1 might be the D (7 bases). Germline V gene sequence: CDR1 WNHNN, CDR2 SYGVQD (reference sequence). Trimming took off 8 bases at V and 2 bases at J, with 16 bases between the two ends. This CDR3 has 14 amino acids.